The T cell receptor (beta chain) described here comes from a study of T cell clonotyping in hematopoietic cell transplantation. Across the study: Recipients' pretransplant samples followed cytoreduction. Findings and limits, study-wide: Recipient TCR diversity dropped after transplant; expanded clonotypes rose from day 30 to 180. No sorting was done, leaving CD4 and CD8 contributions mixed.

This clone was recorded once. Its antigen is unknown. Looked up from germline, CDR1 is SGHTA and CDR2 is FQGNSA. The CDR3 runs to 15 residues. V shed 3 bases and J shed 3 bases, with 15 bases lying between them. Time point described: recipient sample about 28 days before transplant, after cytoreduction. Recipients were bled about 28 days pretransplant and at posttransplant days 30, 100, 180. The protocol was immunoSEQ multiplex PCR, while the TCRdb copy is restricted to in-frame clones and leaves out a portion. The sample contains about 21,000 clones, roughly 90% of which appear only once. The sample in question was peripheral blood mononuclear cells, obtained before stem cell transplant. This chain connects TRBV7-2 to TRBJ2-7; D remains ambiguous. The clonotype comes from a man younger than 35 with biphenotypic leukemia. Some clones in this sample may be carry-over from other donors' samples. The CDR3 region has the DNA TGTGCCAGCAGCTTTGTAGGAAATGATGTCTACGAGCAGTACTTC. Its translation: CASSFVGNDVYEQYF. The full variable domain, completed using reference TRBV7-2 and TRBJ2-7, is GAGVSQSPSNKVTEKGKDVELRCDPISGHTALYWYRQSLGQGLEFLIYFQGNSAPDKSGLPSDRFSAERTGGSVSTLTIQRTQQEDSAVYLCASSFVGNDVYEQYFGPGTRLTVT.